This T cell receptor beta chain was sequenced for a study of response to subunit inactivated influenza vaccine (dated 2018 in TCRdb). The study in broad terms: Deep quantitative T cell receptor repertoire profiling was used in the study to track responses to a trivalent subunit inactivated influenza vaccine. General study outcomes and caveats: It was suggested by the authors that each seasonal influenza vaccination may recruit only a limited number of new T cells.

The CDR3 covers 13 residues, taking in both the cysteine and the phenylalanine. The read is trimmed to its CDR3 DNA, 39 bases read in frame from base 1. V loses 6 bases, J loses 12 bases, and the germline ends lie 20 bases apart. CDR1 SGHTA and CDR2 FQGNSA are derived from the germline V gene. This clonotype has at least ten counts. Its antigen is still unknown. Base qualities are missing; no much larger clone stands one base away. Receptor amplification or capture employed RT-PCR. Sequenced using an Illumina HiSeq 2500. TCRdb trimmed public reads at Q25 via fastp, called clones via MiXCR and kept in-frame beta chains. Every CDR3 protein is listed once, alongside the most common genes and DNA of its rows. This sample gives around 530,000 distinct CDR3 sequences in total; about 12% of them show up just once. Of the sample, more than 8.5% falls within the top ten clones.

The receptor was derived from a man between 50 and 59 years old who received an inactivated influenza vaccine. Donor details come from another sample of the same person, matched by shared clones. Rearrangement joined TRBV7-2 to TRBJ1-1; the D gene cannot be named for sure. The material sequenced was PBMCs from blood, taken on the day of vaccination. The bases read TGTGCCAGCAGGGAGAGTAGAAGGGTGGTAACTTTCTTT. This yields the protein CASRESRRVVTFF.